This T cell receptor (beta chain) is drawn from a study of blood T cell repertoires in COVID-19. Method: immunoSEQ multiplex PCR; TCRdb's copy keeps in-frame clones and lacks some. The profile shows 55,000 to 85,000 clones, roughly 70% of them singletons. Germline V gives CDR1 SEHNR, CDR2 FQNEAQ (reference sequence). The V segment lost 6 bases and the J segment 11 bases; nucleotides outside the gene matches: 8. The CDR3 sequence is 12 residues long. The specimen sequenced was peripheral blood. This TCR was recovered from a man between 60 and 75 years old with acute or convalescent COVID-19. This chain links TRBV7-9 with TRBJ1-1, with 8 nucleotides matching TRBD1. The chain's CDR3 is CASRGTGRHAFF. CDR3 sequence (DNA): TGTGCCAGCAGGGGGACAGGCCGTCATGCTTTCTTT.